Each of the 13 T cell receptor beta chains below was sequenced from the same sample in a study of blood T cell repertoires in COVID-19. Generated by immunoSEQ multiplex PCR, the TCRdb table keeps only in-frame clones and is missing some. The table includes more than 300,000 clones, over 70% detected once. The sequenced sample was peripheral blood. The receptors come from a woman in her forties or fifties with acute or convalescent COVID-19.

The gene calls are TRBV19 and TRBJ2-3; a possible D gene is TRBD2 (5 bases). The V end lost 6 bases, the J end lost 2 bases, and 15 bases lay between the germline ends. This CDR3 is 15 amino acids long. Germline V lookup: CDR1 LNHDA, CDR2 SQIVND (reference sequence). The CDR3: CASRRAFRPTDTQYF. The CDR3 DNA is TGTGCCAGTAGGAGGGCCTTCCGCCCCACAGATACGCAGTATTTT.

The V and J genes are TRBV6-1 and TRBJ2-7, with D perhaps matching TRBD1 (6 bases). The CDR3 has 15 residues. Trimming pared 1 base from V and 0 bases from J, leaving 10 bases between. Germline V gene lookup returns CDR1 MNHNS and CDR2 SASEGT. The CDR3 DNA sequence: TGTGCCAGCAGTGAAGGGGGACATAGCTCCTACGAGCAGTACGTC. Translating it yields CASSEGGHSSYEQYV.

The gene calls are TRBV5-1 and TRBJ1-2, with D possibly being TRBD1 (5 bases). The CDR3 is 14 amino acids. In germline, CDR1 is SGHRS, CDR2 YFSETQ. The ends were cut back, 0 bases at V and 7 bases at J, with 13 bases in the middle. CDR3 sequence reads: CASSLERGPAGYTF. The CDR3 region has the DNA TGCGCCAGCAGCTTGGAAAGGGGCCCGGCTGGCTACACCTTC. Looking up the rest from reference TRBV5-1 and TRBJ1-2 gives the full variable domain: KAGVTQTPRYLIKTRGQQVTLSCSPISGHRSVSWYQQTPGQGLQFLFEYFSETQRNKGNFPGRFSGRQFSNSRSEMNVSTLELGDSALYLCASSLERGPAGYTFGSGTRLTVV.

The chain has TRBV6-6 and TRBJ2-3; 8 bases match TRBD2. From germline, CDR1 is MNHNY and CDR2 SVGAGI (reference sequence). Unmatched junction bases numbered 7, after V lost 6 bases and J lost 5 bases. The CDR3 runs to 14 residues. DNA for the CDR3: TGTGCCAGCAGACCGGGGGGGGTCGAAGATACGCAGTATTTT. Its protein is CASRPGGVEDTQYF.

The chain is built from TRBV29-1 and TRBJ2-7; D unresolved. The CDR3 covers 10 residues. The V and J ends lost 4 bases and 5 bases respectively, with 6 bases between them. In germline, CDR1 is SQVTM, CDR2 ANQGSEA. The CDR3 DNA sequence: TGCAGCGTTGGAGCTAACGAGCAGTACTTC. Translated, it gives CSVGANEQYF.

The CDR3 sequence is CASSRSGQGNYGYTF. The CDR3 DNA is TGTGCCAGCAGCCGATCGGGACAGGGAAACTATGGCTACACCTTC. The chain combines TRBV6-5 with TRBJ1-2, with 9 bases fitting TRBD1. The CDR3 runs to 15 residues. The ends lost 6 bases at V and 2 bases at J; junction bases unmatched: 7. The germline CDR1 and CDR2 sequences are MNHEY and SVGAGI.

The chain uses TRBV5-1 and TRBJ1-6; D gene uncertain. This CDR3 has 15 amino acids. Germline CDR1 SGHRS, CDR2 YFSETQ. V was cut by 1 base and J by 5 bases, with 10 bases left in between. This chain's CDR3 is CASSLRTGDNSPLHF. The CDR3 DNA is TGCGCCAGCAGCTTGAGAACCGGGGATAATTCACCCCTCCACTTT.

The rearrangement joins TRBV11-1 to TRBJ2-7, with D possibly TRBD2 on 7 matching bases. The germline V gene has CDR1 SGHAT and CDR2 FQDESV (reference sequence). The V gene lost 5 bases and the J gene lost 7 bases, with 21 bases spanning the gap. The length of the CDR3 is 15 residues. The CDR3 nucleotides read TGTGCCAGCAGCCGGAGCGGGACATGGGACGATGAGCAGTACGTC. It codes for CASSRSGTWDDEQYV.

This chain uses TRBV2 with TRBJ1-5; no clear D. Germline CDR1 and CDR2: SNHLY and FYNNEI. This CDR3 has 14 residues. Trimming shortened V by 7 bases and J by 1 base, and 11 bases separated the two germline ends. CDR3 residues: CASKDGISNQPQHF. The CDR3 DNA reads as TGTGCCAGCAAGGACGGGATAAGCAATCAGCCCCAGCATTTT.

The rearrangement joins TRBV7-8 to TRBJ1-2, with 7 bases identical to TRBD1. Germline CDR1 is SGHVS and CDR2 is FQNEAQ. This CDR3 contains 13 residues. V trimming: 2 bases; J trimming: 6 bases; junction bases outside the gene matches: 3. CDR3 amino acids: CASSLRQGDGYTF. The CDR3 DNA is TGTGCCAGCAGCTTACGACAGGGTGATGGCTACACCTTC.

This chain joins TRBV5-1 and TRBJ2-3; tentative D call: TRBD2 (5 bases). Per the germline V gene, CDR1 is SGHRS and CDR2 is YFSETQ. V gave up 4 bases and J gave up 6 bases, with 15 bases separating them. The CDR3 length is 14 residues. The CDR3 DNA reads TGCGCCAGCAGCCGTGGCGGGTCTGGGGATACGCAGTATTTT. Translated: CASSRGGSGDTQYF. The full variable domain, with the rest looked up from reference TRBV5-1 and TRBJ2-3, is KAGVTQTPRYLIKTRGQQVTLSCSPISGHRSVSWYQQTPGQGLQFLFEYFSETQRNKGNFPGRFSGRQFSNSRSEMNVSTLELGDSALYLCASSRGGSGDTQYFGPGTRLTVL.

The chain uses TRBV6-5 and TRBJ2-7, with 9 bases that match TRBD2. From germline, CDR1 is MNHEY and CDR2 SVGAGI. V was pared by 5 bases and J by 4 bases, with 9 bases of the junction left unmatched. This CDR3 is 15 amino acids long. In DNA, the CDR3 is TGTGCCAGCAGTAATCCCTTTAGCGGGGGATACGAGCAGTACGTC. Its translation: CASSNPFSGGYEQYV.

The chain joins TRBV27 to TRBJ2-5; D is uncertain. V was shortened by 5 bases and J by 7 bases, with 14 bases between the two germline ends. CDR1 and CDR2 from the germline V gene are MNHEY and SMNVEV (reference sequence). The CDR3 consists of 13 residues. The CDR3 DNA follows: TGTGCCAGCAGTAGTCCTTACGGTGGGACCCAGTACTTC. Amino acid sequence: CASSSPYGGTQYF.